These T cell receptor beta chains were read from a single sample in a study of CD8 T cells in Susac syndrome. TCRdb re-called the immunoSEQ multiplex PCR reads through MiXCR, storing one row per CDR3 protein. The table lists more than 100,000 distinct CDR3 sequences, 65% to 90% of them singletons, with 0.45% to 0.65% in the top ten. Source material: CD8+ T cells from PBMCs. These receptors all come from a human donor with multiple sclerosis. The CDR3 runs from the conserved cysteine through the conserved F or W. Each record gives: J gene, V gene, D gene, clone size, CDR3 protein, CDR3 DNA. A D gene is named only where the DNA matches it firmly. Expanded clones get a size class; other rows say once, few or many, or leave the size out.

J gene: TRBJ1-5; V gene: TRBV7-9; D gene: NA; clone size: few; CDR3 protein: CASSLGRQPQHF; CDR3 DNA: TGCGCCAGCAGCTTAGGACGTCAGCCCCAGCATTTT
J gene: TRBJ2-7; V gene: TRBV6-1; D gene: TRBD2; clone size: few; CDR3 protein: CASISGGGYEQYF; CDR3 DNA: TGTGCCAGCATAAGCGGGGGGGGCTACGAGCAGTACTTC
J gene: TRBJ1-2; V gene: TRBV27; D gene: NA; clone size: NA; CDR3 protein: CASSFFGNGNYGYTF; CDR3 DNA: TGTGCCAGCAGTTTTTTTGGTAACGGGAACTATGGCTACACCTTC
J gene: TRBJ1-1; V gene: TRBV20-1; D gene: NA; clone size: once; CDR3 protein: CSAVQNPSAEAFF; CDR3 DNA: TGCAGTGCTGTACAGAATCCTAGTGCGGAAGCTTTCTTT
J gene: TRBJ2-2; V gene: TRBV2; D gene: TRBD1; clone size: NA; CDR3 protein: CASSERDRPGELFF; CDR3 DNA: TGTGCCAGCAGTGAAAGGGACAGACCCGGGGAGCTGTTTTTT
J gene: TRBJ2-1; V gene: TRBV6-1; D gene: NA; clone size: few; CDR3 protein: CASSLGESSYNEQFF; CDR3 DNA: TGTGCCAGCAGTTTGGGGGAGAGCTCCTACAATGAGCAGTTCTTC
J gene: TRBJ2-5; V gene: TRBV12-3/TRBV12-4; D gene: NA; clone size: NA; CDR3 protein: CASTPGAGVETQYF; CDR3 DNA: TGTGCCAGCACCCCCGGGGCAGGGGTAGAGACCCAGTACTTC
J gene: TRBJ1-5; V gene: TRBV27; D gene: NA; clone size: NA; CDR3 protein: CASSFSRYSNQPQHF; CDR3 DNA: TGTGCCAGCAGTTTCAGTAGGTATAGCAATCAGCCCCAGCATTTT
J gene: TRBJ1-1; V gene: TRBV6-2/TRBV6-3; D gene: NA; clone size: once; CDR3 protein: CASSYQYRTREAFF; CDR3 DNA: TGTGCCAGCAGTTACCAGTACAGGACGCGAGAAGCTTTCTTT
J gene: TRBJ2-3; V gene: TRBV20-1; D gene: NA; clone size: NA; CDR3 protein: CSAREVWLGYTDTQYF; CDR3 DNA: TGCAGTGCTAGAGAGGTCTGGCTAGGGTACACAGATACGCAGTATTTT
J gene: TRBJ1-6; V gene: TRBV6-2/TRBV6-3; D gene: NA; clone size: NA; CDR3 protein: CASRAGGWKSPLHF; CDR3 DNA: TGTGCCAGCAGAGCGGGGGGCTGGAAGTCACCCCTCCACTTT
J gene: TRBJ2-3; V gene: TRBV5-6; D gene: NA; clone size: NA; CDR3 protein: CASSYADTQYF; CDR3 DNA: TGTGCCAGCAGCTACGCGGATACGCAGTATTTT
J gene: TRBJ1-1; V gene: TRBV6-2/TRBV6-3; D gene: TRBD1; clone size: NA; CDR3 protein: CASSYRTPGTGGARSDCAFF; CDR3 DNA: TGTGCCAGCAGTTACAGAACCCCCGGGACAGGGGGCGCGCGGTCAGATTGCGCTTTCTTT
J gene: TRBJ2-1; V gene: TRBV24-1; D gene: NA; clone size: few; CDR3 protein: CATSDLTETYNEQFF; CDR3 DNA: TGTGCCACCAGTGATCTGACGGAAACCTACAATGAGCAGTTCTTC
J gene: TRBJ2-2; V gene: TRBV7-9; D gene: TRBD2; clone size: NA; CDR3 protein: CASSSTRAGASMNTGELFF; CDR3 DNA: TGTGCCAGCAGCTCCACCCGAGCGGGGGCCTCTATGAACACCGGGGAGCTGTTTTTT
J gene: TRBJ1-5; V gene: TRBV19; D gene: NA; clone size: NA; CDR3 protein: CASSIGTRSNQPQHF; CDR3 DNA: TGTGCCAGTAGTATCGGCACGCGAAGCAATCAGCCCCAGCATTTT
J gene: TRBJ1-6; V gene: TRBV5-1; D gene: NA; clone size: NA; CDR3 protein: CASSLGTVGNSPLHF; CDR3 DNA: TGCGCCAGCAGCTTGGGGACAGTCGGCAATTCACCCCTCCACTTT
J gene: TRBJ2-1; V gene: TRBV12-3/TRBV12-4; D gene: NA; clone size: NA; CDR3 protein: CASTSSGSSSYNEQFF; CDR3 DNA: TGTGCCAGCACCTCGAGCGGCTCAAGCTCCTACAATGAGCAGTTCTTC
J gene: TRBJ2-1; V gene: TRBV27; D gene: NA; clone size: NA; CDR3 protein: CASSAFGAGIYNEQFF; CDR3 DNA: TGTGCCAGCAGTGCTTTTGGGGCAGGGATCTACAATGAGCAGTTCTTC
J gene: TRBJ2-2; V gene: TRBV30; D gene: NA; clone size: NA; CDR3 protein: CAWSDGNTGELFF; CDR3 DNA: TGTGCCTGGAGTGACGGAAACACCGGGGAGCTGTTTTTT
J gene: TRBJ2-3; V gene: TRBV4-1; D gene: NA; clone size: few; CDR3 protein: CASSQAVGSGADTQYF; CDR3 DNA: TGCGCCAGCAGCCAAGCAGTCGGTAGCGGAGCAGATACGCAGTATTTT
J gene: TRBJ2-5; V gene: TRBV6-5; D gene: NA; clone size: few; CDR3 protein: CASSYSGQQETQYF; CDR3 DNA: TGTGCCAGCAGTTACTCAGGACAGCAAGAGACCCAGTACTTC
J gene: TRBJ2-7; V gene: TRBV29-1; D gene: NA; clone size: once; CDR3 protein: CSANLKRYEHYF; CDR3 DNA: TGCAGCGCCAACCTAAAGCGCTACGAGCACTACTTC
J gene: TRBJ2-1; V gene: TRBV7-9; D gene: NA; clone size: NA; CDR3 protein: CASSLSNREDHNEQFF; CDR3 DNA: TGTGCCAGCAGCTTATCAAACAGGGAGGACCACAATGAGCAGTTCTTC
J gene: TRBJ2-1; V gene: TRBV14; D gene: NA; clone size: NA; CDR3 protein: CASSQTIGNEQFF; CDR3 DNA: TGTGCCAGCAGCCAAACAATCGGGAATGAGCAGTTCTTC
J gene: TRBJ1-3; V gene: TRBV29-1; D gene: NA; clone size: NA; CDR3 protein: CSVHGGSSSGNTIYF; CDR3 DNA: TGCAGCGTACACGGGGGGTCGAGCTCTGGAAACACCATATATTTT
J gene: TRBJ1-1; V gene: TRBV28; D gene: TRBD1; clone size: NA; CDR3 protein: CASTLDRGPNTEAFF; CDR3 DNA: TGTGCCAGCACCCTCGACAGGGGGCCGAACACTGAAGCTTTCTTT
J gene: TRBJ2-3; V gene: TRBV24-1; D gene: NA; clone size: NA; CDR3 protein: CATSDLIGAGDTQYF; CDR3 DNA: TGTGCCACCAGTGACCTAATTGGTGCTGGGGATACGCAGTATTTT
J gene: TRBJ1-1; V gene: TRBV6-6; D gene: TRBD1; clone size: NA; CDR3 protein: CASSYLGGVEAFF; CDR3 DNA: TGTGCCAGCAGTTACTTAGGGGGCGTTGAAGCTTTCTTT
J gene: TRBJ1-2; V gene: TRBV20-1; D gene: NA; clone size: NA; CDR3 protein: CSPLGLGRYGYTF; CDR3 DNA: TGCAGTCCCCTAGGGCTGGGAAGATATGGCTACACCTTC
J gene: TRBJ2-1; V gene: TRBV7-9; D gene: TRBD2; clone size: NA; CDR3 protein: CASSLMAGGPNEQFF; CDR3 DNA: TGTGCCAGCAGCTTAATGGCGGGAGGTCCCAATGAGCAGTTCTTC
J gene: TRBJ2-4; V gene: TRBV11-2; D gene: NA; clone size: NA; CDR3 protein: CASSLGRRGLAKNIQYF; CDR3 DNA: TGTGCCAGCAGCTTAGGCCGGAGGGGACTAGCCAAAAACATTCAGTACTTC
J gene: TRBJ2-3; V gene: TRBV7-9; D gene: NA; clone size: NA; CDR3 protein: CASSPTDTQYF; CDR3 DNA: TGTGCCAGCAGCCCGACAGATACGCAGTATTTT
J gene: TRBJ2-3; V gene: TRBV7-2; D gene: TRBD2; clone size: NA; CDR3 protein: CASSFLAGRVADTQYF; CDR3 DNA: TGTGCCAGCAGTTTCCTAGCGGGGAGGGTCGCGGATACGCAGTATTTT
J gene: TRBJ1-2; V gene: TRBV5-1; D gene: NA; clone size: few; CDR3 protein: CASSLQGTGYTF; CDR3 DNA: TGCGCCAGCAGCTTACAGGGAACTGGCTACACCTTC
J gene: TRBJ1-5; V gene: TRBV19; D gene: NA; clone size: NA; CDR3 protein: CASTALNQPQHF; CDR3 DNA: TGTGCCAGTACCGCATTAAATCAGCCCCAGCATTTT
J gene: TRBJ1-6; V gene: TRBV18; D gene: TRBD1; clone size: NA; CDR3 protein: CASSPGTERNNSPLHF; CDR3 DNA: TGTGCCAGCTCACCCGGGACAGAACGGAATAATTCACCCCTCCACTTT
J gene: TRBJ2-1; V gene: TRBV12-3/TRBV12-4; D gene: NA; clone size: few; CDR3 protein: CASSLGDYNEQFF; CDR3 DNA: TGTGCCAGCAGTTTGGGAGACTACAATGAGCAGTTCTTC
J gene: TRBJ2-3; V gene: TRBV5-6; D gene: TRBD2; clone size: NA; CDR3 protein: CASSLELAGGGDTQYF; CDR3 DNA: TGTGCCAGCAGCTTGGAACTAGCGGGAGGAGGGGATACGCAGTATTTT
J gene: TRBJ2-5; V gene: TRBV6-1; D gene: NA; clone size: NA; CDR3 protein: CASSDVALQGQETQYF; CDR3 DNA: TGTGCCAGCAGTGATGTCGCGTTACAGGGCCAAGAGACCCAGTACTTC
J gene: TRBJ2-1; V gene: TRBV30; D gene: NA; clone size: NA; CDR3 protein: CAWRSAWNEQFF; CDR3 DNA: TGTGCCTGGAGGTCTGCTTGGAATGAGCAGTTCTTC
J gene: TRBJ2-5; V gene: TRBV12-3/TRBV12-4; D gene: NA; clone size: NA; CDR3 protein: CASGGGVETQYF; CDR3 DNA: TGTGCCAGCGGGGGCGGCGTGGAGACCCAGTACTTC
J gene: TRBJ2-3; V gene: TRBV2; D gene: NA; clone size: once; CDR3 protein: CASILAVSDTQYF; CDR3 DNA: TGTGCCAGCATACTAGCTGTATCAGATACGCAGTATTTT
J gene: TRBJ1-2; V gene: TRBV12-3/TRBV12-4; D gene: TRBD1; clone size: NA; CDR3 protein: CASSERTGQDGYTF; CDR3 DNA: TGTGCCAGCAGTGAACGGACAGGGCAGGATGGCTACACCTTC
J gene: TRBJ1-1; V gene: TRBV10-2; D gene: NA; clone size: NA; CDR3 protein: CASSEFSLPEAFF; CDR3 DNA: TGCGCCAGCAGTGAGTTTAGCCTCCCTGAAGCTTTCTTT
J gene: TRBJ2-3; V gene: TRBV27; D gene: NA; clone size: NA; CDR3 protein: CASSLNILGGTDTQYF; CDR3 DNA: TGTGCCAGCAGTCTTAATATACTCGGAGGCACAGATACGCAGTATTTT
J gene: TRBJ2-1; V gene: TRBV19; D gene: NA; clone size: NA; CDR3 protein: CAVGMGGNEQFF; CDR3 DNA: TGTGCCGTCGGTATGGGGGGCAATGAGCAGTTCTTC
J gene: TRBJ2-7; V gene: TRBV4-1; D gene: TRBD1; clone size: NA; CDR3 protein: CASTPYPGQGNYEQYF; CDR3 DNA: TGCGCCAGCACCCCATACCCGGGACAGGGGAACTACGAGCAGTACTTC
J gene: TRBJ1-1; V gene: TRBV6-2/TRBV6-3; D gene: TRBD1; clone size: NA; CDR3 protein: CASSYSQGTTEAFF; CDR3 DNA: TGTGCCAGCAGTTATTCACAGGGGACCACTGAAGCTTTCTTT
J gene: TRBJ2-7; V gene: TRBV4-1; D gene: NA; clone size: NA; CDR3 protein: CASSQSRTAGYEQYF; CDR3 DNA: TGCGCCAGCAGCCAGAGCCGGACCGCTGGGTACGAGCAGTACTTC
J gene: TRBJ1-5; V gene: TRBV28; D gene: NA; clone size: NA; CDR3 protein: CATRVEVFQPQHF; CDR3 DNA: TGTGCCACCCGGGTAGAGGTATTTCAGCCCCAGCATTTT
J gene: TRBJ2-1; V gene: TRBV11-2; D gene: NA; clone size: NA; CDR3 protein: CASSLAGSDEQFF; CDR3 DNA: TGTGCCAGCAGCTTAGCCGGGTCCGATGAGCAGTTCTTC
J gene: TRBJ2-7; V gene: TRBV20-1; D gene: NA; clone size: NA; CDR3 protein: CSVEAPSVYEQYF; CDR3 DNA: TGCAGTGTCGAGGCACCGTCAGTATACGAGCAGTACTTC
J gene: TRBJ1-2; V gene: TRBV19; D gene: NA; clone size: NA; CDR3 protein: CASGIFGAHYGYTF; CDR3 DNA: TGTGCCAGTGGTATATTCGGGGCACACTATGGCTACACCTTC
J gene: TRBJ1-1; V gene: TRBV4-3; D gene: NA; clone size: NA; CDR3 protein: CASSPDLRATEAFF; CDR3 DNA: TGCGCCAGCAGCCCTGACCTCAGGGCCACTGAAGCTTTCTTT
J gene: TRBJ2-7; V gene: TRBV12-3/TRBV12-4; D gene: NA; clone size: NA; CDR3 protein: CASSLNGRGEQYF; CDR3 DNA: TGTGCCAGCAGTTTAAACGGGCGAGGCGAGCAGTACTTC
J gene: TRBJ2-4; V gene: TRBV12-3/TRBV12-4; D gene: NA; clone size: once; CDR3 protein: CASSSLGGFNIQYF; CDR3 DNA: TGTGCCAGCAGTTCCCTCGGGGGTTTCAACATTCAGTACTTC
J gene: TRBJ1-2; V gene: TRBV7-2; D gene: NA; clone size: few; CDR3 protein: CASSPGPWGYTF; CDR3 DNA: TGTGCCAGCAGCCCAGGACCCTGGGGCTACACCTTC
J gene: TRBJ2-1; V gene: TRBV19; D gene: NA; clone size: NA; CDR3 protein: CASSIGQNEQFF; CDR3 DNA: TGTGCCAGTAGTATAGGGCAGAATGAGCAGTTCTTC